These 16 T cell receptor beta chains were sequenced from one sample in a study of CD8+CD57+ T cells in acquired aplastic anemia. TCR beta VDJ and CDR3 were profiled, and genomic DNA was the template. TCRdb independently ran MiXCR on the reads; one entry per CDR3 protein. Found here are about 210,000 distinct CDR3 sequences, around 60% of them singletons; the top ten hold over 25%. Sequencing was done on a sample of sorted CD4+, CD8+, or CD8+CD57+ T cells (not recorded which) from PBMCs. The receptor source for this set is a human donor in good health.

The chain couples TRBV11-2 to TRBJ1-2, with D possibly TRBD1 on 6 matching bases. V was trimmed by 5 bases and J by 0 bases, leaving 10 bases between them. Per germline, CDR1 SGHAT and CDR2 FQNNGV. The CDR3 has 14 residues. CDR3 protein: CASSQTGSNYGYTF. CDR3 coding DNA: TGTGCCAGCAGCCAAACAGGGTCTAACTATGGCTACACCTTC.

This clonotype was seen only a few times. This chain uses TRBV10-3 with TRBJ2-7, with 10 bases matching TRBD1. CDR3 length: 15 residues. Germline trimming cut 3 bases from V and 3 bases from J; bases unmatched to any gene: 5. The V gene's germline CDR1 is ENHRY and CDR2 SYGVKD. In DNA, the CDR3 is TGTGCCATCAGTGACGGGACAGGGGTGAACTACGAGCAGTACTTC. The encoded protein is CAISDGTGVNYEQYF.

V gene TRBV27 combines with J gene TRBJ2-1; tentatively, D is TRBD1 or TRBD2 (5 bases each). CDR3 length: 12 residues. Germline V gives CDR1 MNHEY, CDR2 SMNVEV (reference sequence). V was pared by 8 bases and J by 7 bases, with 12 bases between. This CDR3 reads CASGTPGNEQFF. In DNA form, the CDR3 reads TGTGCCAGCGGGACCCCGGGAAATGAGCAGTTCTTC.

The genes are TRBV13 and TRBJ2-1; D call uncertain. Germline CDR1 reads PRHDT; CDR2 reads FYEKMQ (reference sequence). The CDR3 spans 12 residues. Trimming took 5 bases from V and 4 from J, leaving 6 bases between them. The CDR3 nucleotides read TGTGCCAGCAGCCCACAATACAATGAGCAGTTCTTC. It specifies CASSPQYNEQFF.

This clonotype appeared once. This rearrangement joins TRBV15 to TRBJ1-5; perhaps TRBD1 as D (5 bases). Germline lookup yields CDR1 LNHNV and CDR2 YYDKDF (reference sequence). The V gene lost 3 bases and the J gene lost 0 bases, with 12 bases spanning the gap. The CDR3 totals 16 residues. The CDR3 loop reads CATSSSGEYSNQPQHF. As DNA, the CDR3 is TGTGCCACCAGCAGCTCGGGGGAGTATAGCAATCAGCCCCAGCATTTT.

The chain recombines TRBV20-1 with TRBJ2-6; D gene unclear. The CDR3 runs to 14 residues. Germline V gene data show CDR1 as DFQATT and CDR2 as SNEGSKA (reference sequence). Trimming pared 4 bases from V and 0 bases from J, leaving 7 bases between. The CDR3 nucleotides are TGCAGTGCTATCATCGGCTCTGGGGCCAACGTCCTGACTTTC. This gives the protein CSAIIGSGANVLTF.

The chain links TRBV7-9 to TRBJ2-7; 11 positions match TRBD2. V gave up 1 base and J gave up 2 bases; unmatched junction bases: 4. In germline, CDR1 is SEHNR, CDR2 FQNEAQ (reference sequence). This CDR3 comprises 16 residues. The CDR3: CASSLGDSGRAYEQYF. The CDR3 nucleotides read TGTGCCAGCAGCTTAGGGGATAGCGGGAGGGCCTACGAGCAGTACTTC.

The chain's CDR3 is CATSDTYQGAQGYTF. CDR3 nucleotides: TGTGCCACCAGTGACACTTACCAGGGGGCGCAAGGCTACACCTTC. The rearrangement links TRBV24-1 to TRBJ1-2; 8 bases fit TRBD1. V dropped 4 bases and J dropped 8; count of bases not matched to a gene: 11. Germline CDR1 KGHDR, CDR2 SFDVKD. The CDR3 is 15 residues long.

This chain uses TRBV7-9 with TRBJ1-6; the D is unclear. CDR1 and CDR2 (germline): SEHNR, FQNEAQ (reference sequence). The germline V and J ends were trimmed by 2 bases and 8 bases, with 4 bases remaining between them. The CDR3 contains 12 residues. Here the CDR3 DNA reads TGTGCCAGCAGCTTAATCGATTCACCCCTCCACTTT. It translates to CASSLIDSPLHF.

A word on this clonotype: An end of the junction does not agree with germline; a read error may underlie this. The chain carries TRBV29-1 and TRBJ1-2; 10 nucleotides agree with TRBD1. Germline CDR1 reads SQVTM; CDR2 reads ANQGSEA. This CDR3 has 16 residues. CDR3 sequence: CIVEGAGTGADYGYTF. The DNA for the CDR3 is TGCATCGTTGAGGGTGCAGGGACAGGGGCAGACTATGGCTACACCTTC.

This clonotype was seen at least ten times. CDR3 nucleotide sequence: TGTGCCACCAGCCCGGCCCCGGGACAGGAAACCTCGAACACTGAAGCTTTCTTT. It encodes CATSPAPGQETSNTEAFF. The chain links TRBV15 to TRBJ1-1; 8 bases line up with TRBD1. The CDR3 contains 18 residues. With 5 bases clipped from V and 1 base from J, the junction kept 15 bases outside the gene matches. The germline V gene has CDR1 LNHNV and CDR2 YYDKDF (reference sequence).

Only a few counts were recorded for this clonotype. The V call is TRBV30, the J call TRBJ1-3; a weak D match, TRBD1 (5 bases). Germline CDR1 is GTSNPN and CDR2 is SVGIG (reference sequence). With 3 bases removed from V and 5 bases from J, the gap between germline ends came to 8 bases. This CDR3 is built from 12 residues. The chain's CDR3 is CAWRQVRNTIYF. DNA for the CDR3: TGTGCCTGGAGACAGGTTAGAAACACCATATATTTT.

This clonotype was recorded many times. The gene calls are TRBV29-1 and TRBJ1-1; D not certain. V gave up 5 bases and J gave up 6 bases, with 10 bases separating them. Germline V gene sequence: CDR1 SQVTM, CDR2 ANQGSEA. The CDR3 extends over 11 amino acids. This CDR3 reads CSVSDISEAFF. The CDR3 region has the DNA TGCAGCGTTTCAGACATATCTGAAGCTTTCTTT.

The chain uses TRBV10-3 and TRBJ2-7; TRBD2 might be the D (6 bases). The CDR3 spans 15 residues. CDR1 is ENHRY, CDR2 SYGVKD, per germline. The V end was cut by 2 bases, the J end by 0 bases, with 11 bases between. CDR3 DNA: TGTGCCATCAGTGAGACGGGGGATAGCTCCTACGAGCAGTACTTC. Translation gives CAISETGDSSYEQYF.

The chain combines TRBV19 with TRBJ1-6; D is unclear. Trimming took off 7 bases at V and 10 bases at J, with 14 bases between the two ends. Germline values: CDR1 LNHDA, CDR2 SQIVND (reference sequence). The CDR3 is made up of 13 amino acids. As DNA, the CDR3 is TGTGCCAGTACGACTAGTCGTGACTCACCCCTCCACTTT. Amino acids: CASTTSRDSPLHF.

CDR3 sequence reads: CSASSQVEGSQPQHF. The CDR3 nucleotides read TGCAGTGCCAGCAGCCAAGTTGAGGGATCTCAGCCCCAGCATTTT. The V call is TRBV20-1, the J call TRBJ1-5; D is ambiguous. Trimming took 6 bases from V and 6 from J, leaving 21 bases between them. This CDR3 region has 15 residues. From germline, CDR1 is DFQATT and CDR2 SNEGSKA (reference sequence).